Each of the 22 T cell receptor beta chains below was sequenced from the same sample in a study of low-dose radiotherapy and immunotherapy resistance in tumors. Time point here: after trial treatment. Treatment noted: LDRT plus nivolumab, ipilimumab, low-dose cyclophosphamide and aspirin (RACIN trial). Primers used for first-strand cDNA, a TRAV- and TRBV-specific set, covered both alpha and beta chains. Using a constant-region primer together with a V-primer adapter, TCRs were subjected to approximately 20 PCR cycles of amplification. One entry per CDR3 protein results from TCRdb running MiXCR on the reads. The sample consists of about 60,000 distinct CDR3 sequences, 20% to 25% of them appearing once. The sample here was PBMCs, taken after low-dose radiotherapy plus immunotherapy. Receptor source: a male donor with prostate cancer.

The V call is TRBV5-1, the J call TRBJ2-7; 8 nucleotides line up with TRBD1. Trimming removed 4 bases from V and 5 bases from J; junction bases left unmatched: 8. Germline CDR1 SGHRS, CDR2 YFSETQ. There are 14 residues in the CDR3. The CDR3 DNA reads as TGCGCCAGCAGCGTCCAGGGGGCGCTGGACGAGCAGTACTTC. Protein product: CASSVQGALDEQYF.

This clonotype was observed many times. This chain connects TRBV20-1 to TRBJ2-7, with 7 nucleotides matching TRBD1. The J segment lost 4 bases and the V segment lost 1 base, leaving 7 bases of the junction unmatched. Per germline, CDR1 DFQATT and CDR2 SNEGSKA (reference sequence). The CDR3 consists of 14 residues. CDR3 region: CSARGVTGSYEQYF. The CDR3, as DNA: TGCAGTGCTAGAGGAGTGACAGGGTCATACGAGCAGTACTTC.

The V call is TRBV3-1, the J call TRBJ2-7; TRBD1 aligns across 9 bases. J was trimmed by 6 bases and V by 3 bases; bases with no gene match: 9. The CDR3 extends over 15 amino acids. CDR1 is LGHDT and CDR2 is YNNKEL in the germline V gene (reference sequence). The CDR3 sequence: CASSQGTGIPSEQYF. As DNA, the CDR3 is TGTGCCAGCAGCCAGGGGACAGGGATTCCCTCCGAGCAGTACTTC.

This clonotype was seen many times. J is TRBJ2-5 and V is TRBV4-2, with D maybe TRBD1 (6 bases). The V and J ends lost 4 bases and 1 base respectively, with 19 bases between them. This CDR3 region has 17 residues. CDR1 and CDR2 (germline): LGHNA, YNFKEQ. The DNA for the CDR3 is TGTGCCAGCAGCCCTTACTTTGGGGGCAGCCGCCAAGAGACCCAGTACTTC. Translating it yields CASSPYFGGSRQETQYF.

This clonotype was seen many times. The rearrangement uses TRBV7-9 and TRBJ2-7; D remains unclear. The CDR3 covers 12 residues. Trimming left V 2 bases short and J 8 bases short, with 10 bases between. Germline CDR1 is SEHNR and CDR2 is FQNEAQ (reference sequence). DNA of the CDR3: TGTGCCAGCAGCTTATCTGACACCCAGCAGTACTTC. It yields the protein CASSLSDTQQYF. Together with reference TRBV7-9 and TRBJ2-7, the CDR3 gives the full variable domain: DTGVSQNPRHKITKRGQNVTFRCDPISEHNRLYWYRQTLGQGPEFLTYFQNEAQLEKSRLLSDRFSAERPKGSFSTLEIQRTEQGDSAMYLCASSLSDTQQYFGPGTRLTVT.

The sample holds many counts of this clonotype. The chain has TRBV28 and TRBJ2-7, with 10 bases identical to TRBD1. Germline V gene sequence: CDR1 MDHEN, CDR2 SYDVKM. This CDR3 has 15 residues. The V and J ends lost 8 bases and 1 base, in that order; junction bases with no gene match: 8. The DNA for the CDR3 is TGTGCCAGCTATACCCCGGGACAGGGGTCCTACGAGCAGTACTTC. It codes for CASYTPGQGSYEQYF.

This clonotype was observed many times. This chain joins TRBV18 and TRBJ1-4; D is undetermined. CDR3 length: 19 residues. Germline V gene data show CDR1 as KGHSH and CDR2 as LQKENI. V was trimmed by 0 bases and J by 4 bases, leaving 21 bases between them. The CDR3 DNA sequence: TGTGCCAGCTCACCACCCGGCCTCCAGCCCGGGCCCTATAATGAAAAACTGTTTTTT. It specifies CASSPPGLQPGPYNEKLFF.

The CDR3 region is CASSESADGGNTIYF. The CDR3 DNA follows: TGTGCCAGCAGTGAATCAGCAGACGGCGGAAACACCATATATTTT. The rearrangement links TRBV6-2 or TRBV6-3 to TRBJ1-3; D unclear. The V and J ends lost 5 bases and 4 bases respectively, with 15 bases between them. Germline assignment: CDR1 MNHEY and CDR2 SVGEGT. The CDR3 spans 15 residues.

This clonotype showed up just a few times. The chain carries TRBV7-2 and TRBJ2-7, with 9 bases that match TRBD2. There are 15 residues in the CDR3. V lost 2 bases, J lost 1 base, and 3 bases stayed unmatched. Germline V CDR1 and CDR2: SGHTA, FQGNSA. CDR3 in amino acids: CASSLISGGSYEQYF. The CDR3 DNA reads TGTGCCAGCAGCTTAATCAGCGGGGGGTCCTACGAGCAGTACTTC.

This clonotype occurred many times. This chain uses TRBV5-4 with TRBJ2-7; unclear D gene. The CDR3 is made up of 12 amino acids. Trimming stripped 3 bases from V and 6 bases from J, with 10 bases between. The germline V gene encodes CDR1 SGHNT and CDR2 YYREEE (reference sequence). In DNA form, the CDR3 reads TGTGCCAGCAGCTACGACTCTTTCGAGCAGTACTTC. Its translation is CASSYDSFEQYF.

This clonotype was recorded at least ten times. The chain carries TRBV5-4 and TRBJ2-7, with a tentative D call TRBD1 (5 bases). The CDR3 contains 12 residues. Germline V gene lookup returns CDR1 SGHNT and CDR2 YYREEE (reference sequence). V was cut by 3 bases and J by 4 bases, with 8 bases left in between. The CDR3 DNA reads TGTGCCAGCAGCTCTCAGGGTTACGAGCAGTACTTC. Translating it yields CASSSQGYEQYF.

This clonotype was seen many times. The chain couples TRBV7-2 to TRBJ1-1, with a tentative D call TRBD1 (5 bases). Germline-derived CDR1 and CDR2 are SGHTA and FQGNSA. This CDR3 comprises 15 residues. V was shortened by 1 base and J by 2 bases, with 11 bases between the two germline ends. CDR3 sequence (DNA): TGTGCCAGCAGCTTAGATGGGGCCAGTAACACTGAAGCTTTCTTT. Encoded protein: CASSLDGASNTEAFF.

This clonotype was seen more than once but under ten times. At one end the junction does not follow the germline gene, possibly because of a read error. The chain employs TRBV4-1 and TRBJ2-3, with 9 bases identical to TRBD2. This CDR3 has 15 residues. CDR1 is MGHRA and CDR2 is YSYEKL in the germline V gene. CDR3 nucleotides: TGTGCCAGCAGCCCAGCGGGGGGTCTCACAGATACGCAGTATTTT. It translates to CASSPAGGLTDTQYF.

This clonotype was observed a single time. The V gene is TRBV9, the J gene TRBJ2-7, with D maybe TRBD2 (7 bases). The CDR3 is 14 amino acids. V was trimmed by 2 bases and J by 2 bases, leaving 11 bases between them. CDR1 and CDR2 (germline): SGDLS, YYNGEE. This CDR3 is CASSVGGRTYEQYF. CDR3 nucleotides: TGTGCCAGCAGCGTGGGGGGGCGGACCTACGAGCAGTACTTC. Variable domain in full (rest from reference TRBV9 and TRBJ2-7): DSGVTQTPKHLITATGQRVTLRCSPRSGDLSVYWYQQSLDQGLQFLIQYYNGEERAKGNILERFSAQQFPDLHSELNLSSLELGDSALYFCASSVGGRTYEQYFGPGTRLTVT.

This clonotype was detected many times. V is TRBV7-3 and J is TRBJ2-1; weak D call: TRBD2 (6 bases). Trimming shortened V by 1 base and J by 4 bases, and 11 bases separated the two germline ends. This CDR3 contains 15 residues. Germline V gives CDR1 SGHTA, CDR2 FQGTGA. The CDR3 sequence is CASSLSPGAYNEQFF. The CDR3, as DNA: TGTGCCAGCAGCTTAAGTCCGGGAGCGTACAATGAGCAGTTCTTC. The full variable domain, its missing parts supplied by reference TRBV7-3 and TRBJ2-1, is GAGVSQTPSNKVTEKGKYVELRCDPISGHTALYWYRQSLGQGPEFLIYFQGTGAADDSGLPNDRFFAVRPEGSVSTLKIQRTERGDSAVYLCASSLSPGAYNEQFFGPGTRLTVL.

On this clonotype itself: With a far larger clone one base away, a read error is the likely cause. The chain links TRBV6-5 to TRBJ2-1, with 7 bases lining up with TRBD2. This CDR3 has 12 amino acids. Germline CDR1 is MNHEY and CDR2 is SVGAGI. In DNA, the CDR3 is TGTGTCACCAGGGCGGGGGTGAATGAGCAGTTCTTC. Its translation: CVTRAGVNEQFF.

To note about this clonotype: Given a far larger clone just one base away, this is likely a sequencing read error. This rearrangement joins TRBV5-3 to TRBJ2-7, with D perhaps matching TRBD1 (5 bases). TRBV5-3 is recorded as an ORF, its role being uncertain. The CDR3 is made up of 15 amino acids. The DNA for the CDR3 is TGTGCCAGCAGCTTGGCAGGCAGGGTACGCTACGAGCAGTACTTC. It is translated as CASSLAGRVRYEQYF.

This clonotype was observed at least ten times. The CDR3 bases are TGTGCCATCAGTGTAGGAGGGGGGGACAATCAGCCCCAGCATTTT. Its translation is CAISVGGGDNQPQHF. The V and J genes are TRBV10-3 and TRBJ1-5; weak D call: TRBD1 (6 bases). The CDR3 runs 15 residues. V dropped 4 bases and J dropped 3 bases, with 13 bases sitting between them. Germline V gives CDR1 ENHRY, CDR2 SYGVKD.

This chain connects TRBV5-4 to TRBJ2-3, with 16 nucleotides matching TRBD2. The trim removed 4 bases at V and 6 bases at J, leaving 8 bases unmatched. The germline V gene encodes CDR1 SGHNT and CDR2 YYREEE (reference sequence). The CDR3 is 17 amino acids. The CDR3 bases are TGTGCCAGCAGCAGGGGGACTAGCGGGGGGGCCGTTGATACGCAGTATTTT. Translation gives CASSRGTSGGAVDTQYF.

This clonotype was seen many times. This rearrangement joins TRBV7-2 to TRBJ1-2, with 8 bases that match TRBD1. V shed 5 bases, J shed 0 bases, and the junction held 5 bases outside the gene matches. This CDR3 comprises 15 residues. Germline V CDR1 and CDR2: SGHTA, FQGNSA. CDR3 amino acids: CASSRDRQANYGYTF. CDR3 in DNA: TGTGCCAGCAGCCGGGACAGGCAAGCTAACTATGGCTACACCTTC.

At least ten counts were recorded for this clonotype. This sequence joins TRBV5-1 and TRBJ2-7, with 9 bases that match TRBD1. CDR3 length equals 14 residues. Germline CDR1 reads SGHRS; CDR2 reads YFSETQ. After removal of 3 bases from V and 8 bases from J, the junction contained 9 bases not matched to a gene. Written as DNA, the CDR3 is TGCGCCAGCAGCTCGGGACAGGGTAGGGAAAAGCAGTACTTC. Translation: CASSSGQGREKQYF.

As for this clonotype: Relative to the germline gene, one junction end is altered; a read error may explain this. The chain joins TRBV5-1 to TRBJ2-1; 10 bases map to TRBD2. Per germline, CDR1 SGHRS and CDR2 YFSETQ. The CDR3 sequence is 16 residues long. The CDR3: CVSSLAAGGPSNEQFF. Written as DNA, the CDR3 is TGCGTCAGCAGCTTGGCAGCGGGGGGGCCGTCAAATGAGCAGTTCTTC.